The T cell receptor (beta chain) under discussion was sequenced for a study of T cells in Graves' hyperthyroidism and ophthalmopathy. About the research overall: Initial diagnosis, before any treatment, was when peripheral blood was collected.

General study points: The majority of expanded thyroid clonotypes above 0.001 also appeared in blood. A model using 13 V-J features told ophthalmopathy apart from stable hyperthyroidism.

This clonotype was picked up many times. What it recognizes is unknown. TCR beta CDR3 sequences were amplified from RNA transcripts. TCR CDR3 underwent first-round RT-PCR with the HTBI primer set. Using its own MiXCR run on the multiplex PCR reads, TCRdb lists one record per CDR3 protein. The table lists about 250,000 distinct CDR3 sequences, approximately 25% of them singletons. V gave up 5 bases and J gave up 6 bases; unmatched junction bases: 13. Germline V gene sequence: CDR1 SGHAT, CDR2 FQNNGV. The CDR3 length is 17 residues. J is TRBJ2-2 and V is TRBV11-2; 9 positions agree with TRBD2. The receptor was isolated from a woman aged 40 to 55 with Graves' ophthalmopathy. The sequenced sample was blood. The chain's CDR3 is CASSVTAGLAVAGELFF. Here the CDR3 DNA reads TGTGCCAGCAGCGTCACAGCGGGACTAGCCGTTGCCGGGGAGCTGTTTTTT.